The 14 T cell receptor beta chains in this list originate from one sample, sequenced in a study of T cells after posttransplantation cyclophosphamide. Repertoires were generated with immunoSEQ multiplex PCR, while TCRdb's copy carries only in-frame clones and drops some. This sample yields some 64,000 clones, of which about 94% are seen a single time; 2.5% to 3% belongs to the top ten. The source material was PBMCs. The receptor source for this set is a woman aged 25 to 45 in good health and a related stem cell transplant donor.

The chain joins TRBV28 to TRBJ2-2; TRBD2 agrees at 8 bases. The CDR3 loop spans 17 amino acids. CDR1 MDHEN and CDR2 SYDVKM come from the germline V gene. V trimming: 2 bases; J trimming: 4 bases; junction bases outside the gene matches: 9. This CDR3 reads CASSLAGGPMATGELFF. The CDR3 nucleotides read TGTGCCAGCAGTTTAGCGGGGGGCCCGATGGCCACCGGGGAGCTGTTTTTT.

The table lists this clone with a count of one. The chain couples TRBV11-2 to TRBJ2-5; D possibly uses TRBD1 or TRBD2 (5 bases each). The CDR3 consists of 15 residues. Germline V gives CDR1 SGHAT, CDR2 FQNNGV. Between the trimmed V and J ends, which lost 3 bases and 4 bases, there was a span of 15 bases. CDR3 protein: CASSFGTGKGETQYF. The CDR3 DNA sequence: TGTGCCAGCAGCTTCGGGACGGGGAAGGGAGAGACCCAGTACTTC.

The chain uses TRBV7-2 and TRBJ2-1; 9 bases fit TRBD1. Looked up from germline, CDR1 is SGHTA and CDR2 is FQGNSA. J was trimmed by 7 bases and V by 6 bases; bases with no gene match: 7. CDR3 length: 14 residues. The CDR3 loop reads CASSFTGGSNEQFF. The CDR3 DNA reads as TGTGCCAGCAGTTTTACAGGGGGCTCGAATGAGCAGTTCTTC. The complete variable domain, with remaining parts taken from reference TRBV7-2 and TRBJ2-1, reads GAGVSQSPSNKVTEKGKDVELRCDPISGHTALYWYRQSLGQGLEFLIYFQGNSAPDKSGLPSDRFSAERTGGSVSTLTIQRTQQEDSAVYLCASSFTGGSNEQFFGPGTRLTVL.

The rearrangement uses TRBV6-5 and TRBJ1-6; D perhaps matches TRBD1 (5 bases). V was cut by 7 bases and J by 0 bases, with 10 bases left in between. CDR1 and CDR2 from the germline V gene are MNHEY and SVGAGI. The CDR3 has 15 amino acids. As DNA, the CDR3 is TGTGCCAGCACCCGGACAAGCTCCTATAATTCACCCCTCCACTTT. Its translation: CASTRTSSYNSPLHF.

This chain joins TRBV19 and TRBJ2-7, with 7 bases lining up with TRBD2. The CDR3 is 14 residues long. Trimming at V came to 5 bases and at J to 7 bases, leaving 11 bases not matched to a gene. The germline V gene encodes CDR1 LNHDA and CDR2 SQIVND (reference sequence). The DNA of the CDR3 is TGTGCCAGTAGTTTGGCTAGCGGCCCCTGGGAGCAGTACTTC. It codes for CASSLASGPWEQYF.

The V call is TRBV5-4, the J call TRBJ2-7; possible D gene TRBD2, 5 bases. The ends were cut back, 4 bases at V and 3 bases at J, with 14 bases in the middle. The CDR3 sequence is 14 residues long. Germline V gives CDR1 SGHNT, CDR2 YYREEE (reference sequence). This CDR3 is CASSPVGVDYEQYF. In DNA, the CDR3 is TGTGCCAGCAGCCCCGTCGGGGTGGACTACGAGCAGTACTTC.

As concerns this clone: At one end, the junction sequence differs from germline, possibly due to a read error. The rearrangement links TRBV2 to TRBJ1-2; the match to TRBD1 covers 9 bases. CDR3 length: 15 amino acids. Germline CDR1 reads SNHLY; CDR2 reads FYNNEI. The CDR3 here is CASSNRGPHPYGYAF. In DNA form, the CDR3 reads TGTGCCAGCAGTAACAGGGGGCCCCACCCCTATGGCTACGCCTTC.

The J gene is TRBJ1-5, the V gene TRBV18; D is possibly TRBD1 (6 bases). Looked up from germline, CDR1 is KGHSH and CDR2 is LQKENI. Trimming shortened V by 2 bases and J by 4 bases, and 9 bases separated the two germline ends. The CDR3 extends over 14 amino acids. DNA for the CDR3: TGTGCCAGCTCACCAACACAGGGAAATCAGCCCCAGCATTTT. It specifies CASSPTQGNQPQHF.

CDR3 amino acids: CSVQPGDTEAFF. CDR3 DNA: TGCAGCGTTCAGCCTGGGGACACTGAAGCTTTCTTT. The gene calls are TRBV29-1 and TRBJ1-1; D gene unclear. The CDR3 has 12 amino acids. Germline CDR1 reads SQVTM; CDR2 reads ANQGSEA. Trimming left V 5 bases short and J 3 bases short, with 10 bases between.

V and J are TRBV7-6 and TRBJ2-1; 9 nucleotides match TRBD1. This CDR3 has 15 amino acids. V lost 5 bases and J lost 3; bases outside the gene matches: 5. Germline V gene sequence: CDR1 SGHVS, CDR2 FNYEAQ. Here the CDR3 DNA reads TGTGCCAGCAGCCAGGGACAGGGTGACTACAATGAGCAGTTCTTC. Amino acid sequence: CASSQGQGDYNEQFF. Combining the CDR3 with reference TRBV7-6 and TRBJ2-1 gives the whole variable domain GAGVSQSPRYKVTKRGQDVALRCDPISGHVSLYWYRQALGQGPEFLTYFNYEAQQDKSGLPNDRFSAERPEGSISTLTIQRTEQRDSAMYRCASSQGQGDYNEQFFGPGTRLTVL.

The rearrangement links TRBV5-8 to TRBJ1-3; no clear D. This CDR3 has 14 residues. Germline CDR1 SGHTS, CDR2 YDEGEE. V shed 6 bases and J shed 4 bases, with 14 bases lying between them. CDR3 DNA sequence: TGTGCCAGCACCCTAGGAGCATTCGGAAACACCATATATTTT. Translation: CASTLGAFGNTIYF.

V is TRBV5-1 and J is TRBJ2-7; D is possibly TRBD1 or TRBD2 (5 bases each). This CDR3 has 15 residues. CDR1 SGHRS and CDR2 YFSETQ come from the germline V gene. Trimming removed 5 bases from V and 5 bases from J, with 20 bases in between. CDR3 sequence (DNA): TGCGCCAGCAGGATTCGAGGGGCGAAAGAGGACGAGCAGTACTTC. The encoded protein is CASRIRGAKEDEQYF.

The chain carries TRBV7-8 and TRBJ2-5; the match to TRBD1 covers 9 bases. The CDR3 sequence is 17 residues long. Germline V gene sequence: CDR1 SGHVS, CDR2 FQNEAQ. V was pared by 3 bases and J by 1 base, with 9 bases of the junction left unmatched. CDR3 in amino acids: CASSLLSDRGPQETQYF. The CDR3 bases are TGTGCCAGCAGCTTGCTCTCGGACAGGGGTCCCCAAGAGACCCAGTACTTC.

This rearrangement joins TRBV19 to TRBJ1-1; D is possibly TRBD1 (6 bases). V dropped 0 bases and J dropped 11 bases, with 7 bases sitting between them. The germline V gene encodes CDR1 LNHDA and CDR2 SQIVND (reference sequence). This CDR3 spans 11 amino acids. CDR3 protein: CASSIEGAAFF. Here the CDR3 DNA reads TGTGCCAGTAGTATAGAGGGGGCGGCTTTCTTT.